These 23 T cell receptor beta chains were all obtained from the same sample, sequenced in a study of T cells after posttransplantation cyclophosphamide. Cyclophosphamide on days +3 and +4 followed busulfan-fludarabine conditioning and a marrow graft. The table came from immunoSEQ multiplex PCR; TCRdb's copy has only in-frame clones and leaves some out. The sample has some 11,000 clones; 86% are singletons. The material was CD4+ T cells sorted from PBMCs, obtained after allogeneic stem cell transplant with posttransplant cyclophosphamide. The receptors were gathered from a male patient between 25 and 40 years old who received an allogeneic stem cell transplant from a related donor, was CMV-positive, and had acute GVHD only. T cells may partly derive from the graft donor.

This clone occurred a few times. The chain couples TRBV7-9 to TRBJ1-1; no definite D call. Germline CDR1 SEHNR, CDR2 FQNEAQ (reference sequence). This CDR3 is 14 amino acids long. Trimming removed 5 bases at V and 6 bases at J, with 16 bases between. For the CDR3, the DNA is TGTGCCAGCAGCCCATCCGTGAGAGGCGCTGAAGCTTTCTTT. Encoded protein: CASSPSVRGAEAFF.

The chain carries TRBV18 and TRBJ2-5, with D perhaps matching TRBD2 (5 bases). The CDR3 is 13 amino acids. The V and J ends lost 6 bases and 2 bases respectively, with 10 bases between them. Germline values: CDR1 KGHSH, CDR2 LQKENI. CDR3 residues: CASSLEGQETQYF. In DNA form, the CDR3 reads TGTGCCAGCTCGCTTGAGGGACAAGAGACCCAGTACTTC.

The chain joins TRBV2 to TRBJ2-2, with 9 bases identical to TRBD1. CDR1 and CDR2 (germline): SNHLY, FYNNEI. The trim removed 10 bases at V and 6 bases at J, leaving 3 bases unmatched. The CDR3 totals 12 residues. CDR3 sequence: CATGQGPGELFF. In nucleotides, the CDR3 is TGTGCCACGGGACAGGGTCCCGGGGAGCTGTTTTTT.

The CDR3 nucleotides read TGTGCCAGCAGCCGAGCCCTGGGCAGGGGGCAGCATGGCTACACCTTC. Protein: CASSRALGRGQHGYTF. The chain carries TRBV7-9 and TRBJ1-2; 8 bases fit TRBD1. The CDR3 has 16 residues. Germline V gene lookup returns CDR1 SEHNR and CDR2 FQNEAQ (reference sequence). Trimming took 5 bases from V and 6 from J; bases not matched to a gene: 14.

V is TRBV7-2 and J is TRBJ1-1; the D is unclear. The CDR3 spans 15 residues. The germline V gene encodes CDR1 SGHTA and CDR2 FQGNSA. Trimming removed 6 bases from V and 1 base from J, with 15 bases in between. The CDR3 sequence: CASRYTGRGNTEAFF. The CDR3, as DNA: TGTGCCAGCAGATACACTGGACGGGGGAACACTGAAGCTTTCTTT.

The chain has TRBV5-4 and TRBJ1-1; the match to TRBD1 covers 9 bases. Per the germline V gene, CDR1 is SGHNT and CDR2 is YYREEE (reference sequence). The CDR3 is 14 amino acids. J gave up 3 bases and V 2 bases, and 2 bases lay outside the gene matches. The DNA for the CDR3 is TGTGCCAGCAGCTTACAGGGGGCGTACACTGAAGCTTTCTTT. This gives the protein CASSLQGAYTEAFF.

V gene TRBV16 combines with J gene TRBJ1-1; D is unclear. Trimming took 5 bases from V and 3 from J, leaving 16 bases between them. CDR1 is KGHSY and CDR2 is FQNENV in the germline V gene. The CDR3 runs 15 residues. The CDR3 bases are TGTGCCAGCAGCAATGGGCGTAATGTTTACACTGAAGCTTTCTTT. Amino acid sequence: CASSNGRNVYTEAFF.

For this clone: Sequence at one end of the junction differs from germline and may be a read error. The rearrangement uses TRBV11-2 and TRBJ2-3; TRBD1 aligns across 10 bases. The CDR3 extends over 14 amino acids. CDR1 is SGHAT, CDR2 FQNNGV, per germline. CDR3 loop: CASSLDRGPDTQYF. The CDR3 DNA sequence: TGTGCCAGCAGCCTAGACAGGGGGCCAGATACGCAGTATTTT.

This chain connects TRBV19 to TRBJ1-4; TRBD1 matches at 9 bases. V lost 5 bases, J lost 13 bases, and 8 bases stayed unmatched. The germline V gene has CDR1 LNHDA and CDR2 SQIVND (reference sequence). This CDR3 region has 13 residues. The CDR3 DNA is TGTGCCAGTAGTCCCGGACAGGGGCTCGGACTGTTTTTT. It specifies CASSPGQGLGLFF.

This clone was seen once. The rearrangement links TRBV6-5 to TRBJ1-2, with 7 bases lining up with TRBD1. Trimming cost V 5 bases and J 7 bases; bases outside gene matches: 7. The CDR3 has 13 residues. Germline CDR1 is MNHEY and CDR2 is SVGAGI. The CDR3 loop is CASSLGQERGYTF. CDR3 DNA sequence: TGTGCCAGCAGTCTCGGACAGGAACGTGGCTACACCTTC.

The rearrangement links TRBV11-3 to TRBJ2-1; 10 bases line up with TRBD1. Trimming took 0 bases from V and 6 from J; bases not matched to a gene: 2. CDR3 length: 15 amino acids. Germline CDR1 and CDR2: SGHNT and YENEEA. The CDR3 protein is CASSLDGTGANEQFF. The CDR3 nucleotides are TGTGCCAGCAGCTTAGATGGGACAGGGGCCAATGAGCAGTTCTTC.

The V and J genes are TRBV19 and TRBJ1-6, with a weak D call TRBD1 (6 bases). CDR3 length: 16 amino acids. Trimming shortened V by 4 bases and J by 0 bases, and 10 bases separated the two germline ends. The germline V gene has CDR1 LNHDA and CDR2 SQIVND (reference sequence). CDR3: CASSSRGFSYNSPLHF. The CDR3 nucleotides are TGTGCCAGTAGTAGCAGGGGTTTCTCCTATAATTCACCCCTCCACTTT.

The chain couples TRBV30 to TRBJ1-2; the match to TRBD1 covers 8 bases. Per the germline V gene, CDR1 is GTSNPN and CDR2 is SVGIG (reference sequence). The V segment lost 3 bases and the J segment 6 bases; nucleotides outside the gene matches: 6. This CDR3 is 13 amino acids long. CDR3 residues: CAWSTTGGHGYTF. CDR3 bases: TGTGCCTGGAGCACAACAGGGGGGCATGGCTACACCTTC.

Only a few counts were recorded for this clone. The chain recombines TRBV7-2 with TRBJ2-5, with 8 bases identical to TRBD2. The V gene's germline CDR1 is SGHTA and CDR2 FQGNSA. The CDR3 consists of 14 residues. The ends lost 1 base at V and 5 bases at J; junction bases unmatched: 3. In DNA, the CDR3 is TGTGCCAGCAGCTTAGTCCGGGGGGGGGAGACCCAGTACTTC. Amino acids: CASSLVRGGETQYF.

The rearrangement uses TRBV7-2 and TRBJ2-7, with a weak D call TRBD2 (7 bases). There are 15 residues in the CDR3. CDR1 and CDR2 from the germline V gene are SGHTA and FQGNSA. V was clipped by 3 bases and J by 4 bases, with 16 bases between them. As DNA, the CDR3 is TGTGCCAGCAGCTTGAGGGAGGGGGGGCCTTACGAGCAGTACTTC. The encoded protein is CASSLREGGPYEQYF.

The chain combines TRBV5-5 with TRBJ2-5; 13 bases agree with TRBD2. There are 16 residues in the CDR3. Germline V gene data show CDR1 as SGHKS and CDR2 as YYEKEE (reference sequence). V shed 2 bases, J shed 3 bases, and the junction held 4 bases outside the gene matches. In DNA, the CDR3 is TGTGCCAGCAGCTTAGGGGGACTAGCGGGGAAAGAGACCCAGTACTTC. Its translation is CASSLGGLAGKETQYF.

The rearrangement joins TRBV9 to TRBJ2-7; a possible D gene is TRBD1 (5 bases). The CDR3 loop spans 14 amino acids. Germline V gene lookup returns CDR1 SGDLS and CDR2 YYNGEE. Trimming removed 0 bases at V and 3 bases at J, with 10 bases between. In nucleotides, the CDR3 is TGTGCCAGCAGCGTAGGCAGCAGGGACTACGAGCAGTACTTC. It translates to CASSVGSRDYEQYF.

The CDR3 sequence: CASSPRQGTTYEQYF. CDR3 DNA: TGCGCCAGCAGCCCTAGACAGGGAACGACCTACGAGCAGTACTTC. The chain employs TRBV5-1 and TRBJ2-7, with TRBD1 matching over 7 bases. The V gene's germline CDR1 is SGHRS and CDR2 YFSETQ. The ends lost 4 bases at V and 2 bases at J; junction bases unmatched: 9. The CDR3 length is 15 residues.

This chain joins TRBV18 and TRBJ1-5, with 8 bases that match TRBD1. This CDR3 spans 15 amino acids. The germline V gene has CDR1 KGHSH and CDR2 LQKENI. V shed 8 bases and J 0 bases; nucleotides not matched to a gene: 6. The CDR3 nucleotides are TGTGCCAGCACAGACAGGGGAAATAGCAATCAGCCCCAGCATTTT. This encodes CASTDRGNSNQPQHF.

The chain recombines TRBV5-1 with TRBJ2-5; 11 nucleotides agree with TRBD1. This CDR3 has 15 residues. The germline V gene encodes CDR1 SGHRS and CDR2 YFSETQ. The junction had 3 bases not matched to a gene; V was cut back by 5 bases and J by 0 bases. The CDR3 sequence is CASSRDRGYQETQYF. CDR3 nucleotide sequence: TGCGCCAGCAGTCGGGACAGGGGGTACCAAGAGACCCAGTACTTC.

V gene TRBV30 combines with J gene TRBJ2-5; D might be TRBD2 (7 bases). Germline values: CDR1 GTSNPN, CDR2 SVGIG (reference sequence). V lost 1 base and J 9 bases, leaving 18 bases between the germline ends. The CDR3 is 14 amino acids. The CDR3 DNA reads as TGTGCCTGGAGTGGGCGGGGGCACAGGAGGGCCCAGTACTTC. Its protein product is CAWSGRGHRRAQYF.

The CDR3 region has the DNA TGTGCCAGTAGTATAACCGGACAGGGGGCAGGAGGGGAGCTGTTTTTT. Encoded protein: CASSITGQGAGGELFF. V and J are TRBV19 and TRBJ2-2; 11 positions match TRBD1. J was trimmed by 8 bases and V by 2 bases; bases with no gene match: 7. CDR1 LNHDA and CDR2 SQIVND come from the germline V gene (reference sequence). The CDR3 has 16 residues.

This rearrangement joins TRBV7-2 to TRBJ2-2, with 10 bases lining up with TRBD2. V lost 1 base, J lost 3 bases, and 5 bases stayed unmatched. Germline loops: CDR1 SGHTA, CDR2 FQGNSA. This CDR3 is 17 amino acids long. CDR3 sequence (DNA): TGTGCCAGCAGCTTAGGCCGCGGGACTAGCGACACCGGGGAGCTGTTTTTT. This codes for CASSLGRGTSDTGELFF.